This T cell receptor (beta chain) was obtained from a study of CD4 T cells in relation to SARS-CoV-2 and coronaviruses. For the study at large: PBMCs were cultured with antigen for nine to eleven days before TCR beta sequencing. Negative control cultures got HIV-1 Nef peptides or no peptide. General study findings and limits: Samples before the pandemic and after infection were not matched within any donor.

As regards this clone: Antigen specificity is unknown.

The method was immunoSEQ multiplex PCR; TCRdb's version includes in-frame clones alone and lacks a portion of them. Among over 25,000 clones listed, 70% to 85% were seen once. Germline-derived CDR1 and CDR2 are SGHDT and YYEEEE. CDR3 length equals 18 residues. Trimming left V 0 bases short and J 4 bases short, with 19 bases between. The unexposed donors gave CD4+ T cells in 2011-2018, prior to COVID-19. CD4+ T cells were isolated from the cells after 10 days of culture. Unexposed-donor CD4+ T cells were probed with SARS-CoV-2 S/N and four cold-coronavirus spikes, cells permitting. The chain carries TRBV5-6 and TRBJ2-2; no reliable D call. Sequenced sample: CD4+ T cells from PBMCs, cultured in vitro. The clonotype was recovered from a human donor in good health. Here the CDR3 DNA reads TGTGCCAGCAGCTTGGAGACTGTATCTAGGCTCGGCACCGGGGAGCTGTTTTTT. Translation gives CASSLETVSRLGTGELFF. Full variable domain (outside the CDR3, taken from reference TRBV5-6 and TRBJ2-2): DAGVTQSPTHLIKTRGQQVTLRCSPKSGHDTVSWYQQALGQGPQFIFQYYEEEERQRGNFPDRFSGHQFPNYSSELNVNALLLGDSALYLCASSLETVSRLGTGELFFGEGSRLTVL.